Below are 8 T cell receptor beta chains sequenced from a single sample in a study of shared clonotypes between healthy human individuals. The protocol was immunoSEQ multiplex PCR, while the TCRdb copy is restricted to in-frame clones and leaves out a portion. The sample lists 2 million to 2.5 million clones; approximately 90% were seen once. The specimen sequenced was naive CD4+ T cells from PBMCs. Subset noted: CD45RA+ positively selected. These receptors were collected from a young man in good health. Some clones in this sample may be carry-over from other donors' samples.

V gene TRBV6-1 combines with J gene TRBJ2-5; D might be TRBD2 (6 bases). CDR1 and CDR2 (germline): MNHNS, SASEGT. V was shortened by 3 bases and J by 1 base, with 15 bases between the two germline ends. The length of the CDR3 is 16 residues. The DNA of the CDR3 is TGTGCCAGCAGTGAGCAGAGGATTAGCGGCCAAGAGACCCAGTACTTC. Translated, it gives CASSEQRISGQETQYF.

This chain connects TRBV6-5 to TRBJ1-1, with D unresolved. V lost 6 bases and J 1 base, leaving 12 bases between the germline ends. Germline V CDR1 and CDR2: MNHEY, SVGAGI. The CDR3 spans 14 residues. The CDR3 nucleotides are TGTGCCAGCAGCCGACACCAGCAGAACACTGAAGCTTTCTTT. As protein: CASSRHQQNTEAFF.

CDR3 in DNA: TGTGCCAGCAGGCGGGACCCAGGCCCCTACGAGCAGTACTTC. Translated: CASRRDPGPYEQYF. V gene TRBV6-6 combines with J gene TRBJ2-7, with D maybe TRBD2 (6 bases). Germline lookup yields CDR1 MNHNY and CDR2 SVGAGI (reference sequence). This CDR3 contains 14 residues. Trimming took 6 bases from V and 2 from J, leaving 14 bases between them.

Note on this clone: Other DNA sequences in this specimen translate into the identical CDR3. V gene TRBV28 combines with J gene TRBJ1-5, with D uncertain. The V gene's germline CDR1 is MDHEN and CDR2 SYDVKM. CDR3 length: 15 residues. V shed 8 bases and J shed 0 bases, with 14 bases lying between them. The CDR3 region has the DNA TGTGCCAGCCGCGCGGGCGGTTATAGCAATCAGCCCCAGCATTTT. Translating gives CASRAGGYSNQPQHF.

This clone was seen a single time. The chain couples TRBV28 to TRBJ1-2; weak D call: TRBD1 (6 bases). The CDR3 has 13 amino acids. Germline assignment: CDR1 MDHEN and CDR2 SYDVKM. Deletions cut 5 bases from V and 7 bases from J, with 14 bases between. The CDR3 region is CASSIGTPGGYTF. The CDR3 DNA reads TGTGCCAGCAGTATAGGGACACCGGGTGGCTACACCTTC.

V gene TRBV2 combines with J gene TRBJ2-5, with 8 positions matching TRBD2. The V segment lost 11 bases and the J segment 5 bases; nucleotides outside the gene matches: 7. This CDR3 is 12 amino acids long. Germline-derived CDR1 and CDR2 are SNHLY and FYNNEI. The CDR3 DNA reads as TGTGCCTGCCGCCGGGAGGGGGAGACCCAGTACTTC. It yields the protein CACRREGETQYF.

The V gene is TRBV29-1, the J gene TRBJ2-2; D not resolved. This CDR3 has 11 residues. V lost 6 bases and J 7 bases, leaving 9 bases between the germline ends. Germline V CDR1 and CDR2: SQVTM, ANQGSEA. The CDR3 bases are TGCAGCGTAGGCGGCGGCGGGGAGCTGTTTTTT. This translates into CSVGGGGELFF.

The chain uses TRBV28 and TRBJ2-7; D is perhaps TRBD2 (6 bases). The CDR3 has 14 amino acids. Trimming removed 4 bases at V and 4 bases at J, with 14 bases between. Germline V gives CDR1 MDHEN, CDR2 SYDVKM. The CDR3 DNA sequence: TGTGCCAGCAGTTCCGGGACTGCAGAGTACGAGCAGTACTTC. Encoded protein: CASSSGTAEYEQYF.